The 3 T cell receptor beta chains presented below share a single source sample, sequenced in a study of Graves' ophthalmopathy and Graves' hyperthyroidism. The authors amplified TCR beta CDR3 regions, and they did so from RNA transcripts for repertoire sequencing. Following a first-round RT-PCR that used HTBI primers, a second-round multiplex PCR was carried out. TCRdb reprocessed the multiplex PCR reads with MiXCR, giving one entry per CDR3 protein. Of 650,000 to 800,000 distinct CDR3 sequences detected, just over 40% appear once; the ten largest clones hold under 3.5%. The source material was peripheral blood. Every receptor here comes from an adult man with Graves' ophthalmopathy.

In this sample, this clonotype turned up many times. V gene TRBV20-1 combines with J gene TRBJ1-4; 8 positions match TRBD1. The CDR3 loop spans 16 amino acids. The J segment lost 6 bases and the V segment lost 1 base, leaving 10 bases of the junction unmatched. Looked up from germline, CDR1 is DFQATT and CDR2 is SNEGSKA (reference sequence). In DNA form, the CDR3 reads TGCAGTGCTAGAGGGGAGCGCAGGGGGCACGATGAAAAACTGTTTTTT. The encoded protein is CSARGERRGHDEKLFF.

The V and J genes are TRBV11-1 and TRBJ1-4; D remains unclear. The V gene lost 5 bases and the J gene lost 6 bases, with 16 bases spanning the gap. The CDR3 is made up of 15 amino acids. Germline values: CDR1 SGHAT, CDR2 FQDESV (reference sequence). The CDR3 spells CASSHRTGLYEKLFF. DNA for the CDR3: TGTGCCAGCAGCCACCGGACGGGCCTCTATGAAAAACTGTTTTTT.

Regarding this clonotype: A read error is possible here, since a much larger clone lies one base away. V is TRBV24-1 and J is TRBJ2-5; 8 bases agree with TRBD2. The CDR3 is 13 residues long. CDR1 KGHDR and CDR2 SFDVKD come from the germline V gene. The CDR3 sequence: CATSIAGIETQCF. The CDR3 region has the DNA TGTGCCACCAGCATAGCGGGGATAGAGACCCAGTGCTTC.